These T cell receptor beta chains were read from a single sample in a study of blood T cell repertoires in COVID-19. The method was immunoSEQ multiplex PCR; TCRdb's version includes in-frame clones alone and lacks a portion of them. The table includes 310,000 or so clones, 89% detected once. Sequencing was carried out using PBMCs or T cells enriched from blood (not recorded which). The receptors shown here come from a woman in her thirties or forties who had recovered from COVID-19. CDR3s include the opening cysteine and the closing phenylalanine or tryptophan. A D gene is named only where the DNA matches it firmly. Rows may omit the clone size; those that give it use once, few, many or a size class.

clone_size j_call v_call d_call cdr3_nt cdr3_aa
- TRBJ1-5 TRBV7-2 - TGTGCCAGCAGCTTCCAGCCCGGGGAGCCCCAGCATTTT CASSFQPGEPQHF
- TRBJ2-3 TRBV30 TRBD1 TGTGCCTGGAGTCCGGGACAGGGGGACACAGATACGCAGTATTTT CAWSPGQGDTDTQYF
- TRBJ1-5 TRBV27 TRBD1 TGTGCCAGCAGTGCGACCGGGACAGGGATGGGTCAGCCCCAGCATTTT CASSATGTGMGQPQHF
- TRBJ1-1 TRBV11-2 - TGTGCCAGCAGCCCCAGGGTGGGTCGCGCTGAAGCTTTCTTT CASSPRVGRAEAFF
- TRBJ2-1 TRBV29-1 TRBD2 TGCAGCGTTGAAGTCTGGGCGGGAGGGCCGCTGTTCTTC CSVEVWAGGPLFF
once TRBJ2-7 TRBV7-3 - TGTGCCAGCAGTTTAGACAGGTTCTCCTACGAGCAGTACTTC CASSLDRFSYEQYF
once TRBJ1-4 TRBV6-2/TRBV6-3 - TGTGCCAGCAGTTACTCAGCGGGGGCCTCTGAAAAACTGTTTTTT CASSYSAGASEKLFF
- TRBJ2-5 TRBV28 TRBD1 TGTGCCACCGGACAGGGCACCTTAAGGGAGACCCAGTACTTC CATGQGTLRETQYF
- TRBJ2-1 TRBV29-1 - TGCAGCGTTGTGGTACTAGCTGCCTACAATGAGCAGTTCTTC CSVVVLAAYNEQFF
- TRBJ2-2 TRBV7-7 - TGTGCTAGCAGCCTGAGTCTTGACTGGCGGATCGCCGGGGAGCTGTTTTTT CASSLSLDWRIAGELFF
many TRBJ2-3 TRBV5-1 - TGCGCCAGCAGCCTCCAACTAGCTCTCACAGATACGCAGTATTTT CASSLQLALTDTQYF
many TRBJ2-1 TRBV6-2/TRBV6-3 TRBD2 TGTGCCAGCAGTTACTCGGCGGGAGGAGCCCTTACTGAGCAGTTCTTC CASSYSAGGALTEQFF
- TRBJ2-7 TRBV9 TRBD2 TGTGCCAGCAGCGTAGGACTAGCATCCTACGAGCAGTACTTC CASSVGLASYEQYF
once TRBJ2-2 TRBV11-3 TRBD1 TGTGCCAGCAGCTTAGGGACAGGAGTTGCCGGGGAGCTGTTTTTT CASSLGTGVAGELFF
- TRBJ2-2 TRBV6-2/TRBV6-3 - TGTGCCAGCAGTTACTCGAGGGCGGACACCGGGGAGCTGTTTTTT CASSYSRADTGELFF
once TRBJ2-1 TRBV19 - TGTGCCAGTAGTATCCGCGGGCCGATTGAGCAGTTCTTC CASSIRGPIEQFF
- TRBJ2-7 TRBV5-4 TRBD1 TGTGCCAGCAGCTTTCAGGGGGCGACCTACGAGCAGTACTTC CASSFQGATYEQYF
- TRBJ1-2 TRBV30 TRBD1 TGTGCCTGGGAACCGGGACAGGGCTATGGCTACACCTTC CAWEPGQGYGYTF
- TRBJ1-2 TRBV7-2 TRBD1 TGTGCCAGCAGCTTAGCGCCGGACAGGGACTACACCTTC CASSLAPDRDYTF
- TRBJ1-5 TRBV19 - TGTGCCAGTAGTATAGGGGGGGGGAGCAATCAGCCCCAGCATTTT CASSIGGGSNQPQHF